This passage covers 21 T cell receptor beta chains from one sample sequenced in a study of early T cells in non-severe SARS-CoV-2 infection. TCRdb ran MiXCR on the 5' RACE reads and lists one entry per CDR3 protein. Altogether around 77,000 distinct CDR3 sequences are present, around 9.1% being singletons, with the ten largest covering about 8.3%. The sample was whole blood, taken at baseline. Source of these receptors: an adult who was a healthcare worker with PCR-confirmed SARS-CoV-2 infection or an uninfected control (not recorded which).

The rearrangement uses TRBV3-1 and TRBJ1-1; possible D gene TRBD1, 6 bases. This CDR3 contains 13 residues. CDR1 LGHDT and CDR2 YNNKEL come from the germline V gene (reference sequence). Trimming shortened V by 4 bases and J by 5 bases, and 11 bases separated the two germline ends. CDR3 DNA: TGTGCCAGCAGCCTCCTAGGGGGAACTGAAGCTTTCTTT. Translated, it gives CASSLLGGTEAFF. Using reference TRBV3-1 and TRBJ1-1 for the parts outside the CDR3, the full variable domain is DTAVSQTPKYLVTQMGNDKSIKCEQNLGHDTMYWYKQDSKKFLKIMFSYNNKELIINETVPNRFSPKSPDKAHLNLHINSLELGDSAVYFCASSLLGGTEAFFGQGTRLTVV.

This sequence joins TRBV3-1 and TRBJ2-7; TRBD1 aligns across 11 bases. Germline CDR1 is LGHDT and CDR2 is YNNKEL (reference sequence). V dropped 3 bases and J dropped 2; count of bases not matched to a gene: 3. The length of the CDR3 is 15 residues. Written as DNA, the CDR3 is TGTGCCAGCAGCCACGGACAGGGGGCCCCCTACGAGCAGTACTTC. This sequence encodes CASSHGQGAPYEQYF.

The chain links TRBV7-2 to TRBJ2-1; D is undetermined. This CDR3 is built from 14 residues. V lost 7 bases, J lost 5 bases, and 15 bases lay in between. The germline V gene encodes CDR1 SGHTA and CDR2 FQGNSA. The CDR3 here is CASKWGFGNNEQFF. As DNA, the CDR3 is TGTGCCAGCAAGTGGGGTTTTGGGAACAATGAGCAGTTCTTC.

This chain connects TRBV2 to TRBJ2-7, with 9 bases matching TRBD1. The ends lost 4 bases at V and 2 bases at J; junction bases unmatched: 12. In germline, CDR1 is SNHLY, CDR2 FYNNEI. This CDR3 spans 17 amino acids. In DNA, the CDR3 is TGTGCCAGCAGTGCGGTTCAAGGGGGACAGGGCACCTACGAGCAGTACTTC. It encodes CASSAVQGGQGTYEQYF.

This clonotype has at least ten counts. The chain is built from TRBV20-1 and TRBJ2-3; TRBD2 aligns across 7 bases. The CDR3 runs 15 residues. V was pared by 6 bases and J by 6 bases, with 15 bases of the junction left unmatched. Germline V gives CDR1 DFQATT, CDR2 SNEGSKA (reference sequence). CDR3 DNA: TGCAGTGCCCGAGATAGTGGGGGGGTTTCCGATACGCAGTATTTT. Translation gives CSARDSGGVSDTQYF.

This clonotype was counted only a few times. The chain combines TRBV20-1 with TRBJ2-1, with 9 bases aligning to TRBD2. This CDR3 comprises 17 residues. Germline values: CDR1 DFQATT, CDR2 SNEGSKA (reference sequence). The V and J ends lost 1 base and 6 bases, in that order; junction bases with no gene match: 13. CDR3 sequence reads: CSARVALAGRVSNEQFF. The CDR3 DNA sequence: TGCAGTGCTAGAGTTGCGCTAGCGGGGCGGGTAAGCAATGAGCAGTTCTTC.

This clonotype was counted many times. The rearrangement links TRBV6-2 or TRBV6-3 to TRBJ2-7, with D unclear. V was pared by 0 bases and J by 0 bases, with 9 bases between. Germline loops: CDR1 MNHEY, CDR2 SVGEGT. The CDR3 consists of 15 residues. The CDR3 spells CASSYSTGVSYEQYF. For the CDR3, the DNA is TGTGCCAGCAGTTACTCGACTGGGGTCTCCTACGAGCAGTACTTC.

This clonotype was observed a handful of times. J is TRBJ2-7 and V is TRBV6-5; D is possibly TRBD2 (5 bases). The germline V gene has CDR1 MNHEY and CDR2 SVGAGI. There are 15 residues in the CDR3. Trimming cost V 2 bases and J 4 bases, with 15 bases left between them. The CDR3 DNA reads TGTGCCAGCAGTTACACCCCGGGATCCCCTTACGAGCAGTACTTC. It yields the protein CASSYTPGSPYEQYF.

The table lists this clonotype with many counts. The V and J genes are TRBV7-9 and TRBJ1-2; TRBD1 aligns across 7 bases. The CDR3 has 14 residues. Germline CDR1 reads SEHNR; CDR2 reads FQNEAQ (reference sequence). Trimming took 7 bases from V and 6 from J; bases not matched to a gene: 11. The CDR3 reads CASTPGGGADGYTF. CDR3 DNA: TGTGCCAGCACCCCGGGAGGGGGCGCGGATGGCTACACCTTC. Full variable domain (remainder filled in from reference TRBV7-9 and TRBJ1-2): DTGVSQNPRHKITKRGQNVTFRCDPISEHNRLYWYRQTLGQGPEFLTYFQNEAQLEKSRLLSDRFSAERPKGSFSTLEIQRTEQGDSAMYLCASTPGGGADGYTFGSGTRLTVV.

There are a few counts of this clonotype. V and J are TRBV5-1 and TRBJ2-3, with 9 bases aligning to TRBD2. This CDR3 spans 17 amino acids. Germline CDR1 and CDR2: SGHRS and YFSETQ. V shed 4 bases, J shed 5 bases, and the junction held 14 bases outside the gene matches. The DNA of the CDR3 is TGCGCCAGCAGCCCGGTCATGCGGGGGGGCCGGGGAGATACGCAGTATTTT. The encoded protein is CASSPVMRGGRGDTQYF.

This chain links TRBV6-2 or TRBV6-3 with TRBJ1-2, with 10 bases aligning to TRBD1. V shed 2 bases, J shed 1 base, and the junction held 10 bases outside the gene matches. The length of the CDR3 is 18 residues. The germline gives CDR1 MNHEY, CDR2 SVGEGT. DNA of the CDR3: TGTGCCAGCAGTTACCTCCCGGGACAGGGGACCAGTAACTATGGCTACACCTTC. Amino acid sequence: CASSYLPGQGTSNYGYTF.

In DNA, the CDR3 is TGCGCCAGCAGCTTGTCGACAGCGAGCTATGGCTACACCTTC. Translating it yields CASSLSTASYGYTF. V usage is TRBV5-1 and J usage is TRBJ1-2; TRBD1 is a possible D gene (5 bases). The CDR3 is 14 residues long. Germline CDR1 is SGHRS and CDR2 is YFSETQ. The V end was cut by 1 base, the J end by 4 bases, with 11 bases between.

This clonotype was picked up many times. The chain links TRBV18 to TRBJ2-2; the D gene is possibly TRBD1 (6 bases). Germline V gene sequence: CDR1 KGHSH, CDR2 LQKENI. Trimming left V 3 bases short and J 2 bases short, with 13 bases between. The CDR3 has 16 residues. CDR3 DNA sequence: TGTGCCAGCTCACCTTTCCCGGGACATAACACCGGGGAGCTGTTTTTT. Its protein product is CASSPFPGHNTGELFF.

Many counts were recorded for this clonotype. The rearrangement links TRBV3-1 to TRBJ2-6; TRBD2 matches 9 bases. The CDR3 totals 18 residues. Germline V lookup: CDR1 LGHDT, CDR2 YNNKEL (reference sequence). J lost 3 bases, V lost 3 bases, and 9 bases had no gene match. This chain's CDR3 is CASSHLQRGAYGANVLTF. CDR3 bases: TGTGCCAGCAGCCATTTACAGCGGGGGGCGTATGGGGCCAACGTCCTGACTTTC.

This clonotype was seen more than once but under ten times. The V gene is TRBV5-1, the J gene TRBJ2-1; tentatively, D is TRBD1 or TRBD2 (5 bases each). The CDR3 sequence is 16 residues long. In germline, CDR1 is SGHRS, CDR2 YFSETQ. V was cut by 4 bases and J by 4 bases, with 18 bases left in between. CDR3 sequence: CASSKEGMRGYNEQFF. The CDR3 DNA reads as TGCGCCAGCAGCAAAGAGGGTATGAGGGGATACAATGAGCAGTTCTTC.

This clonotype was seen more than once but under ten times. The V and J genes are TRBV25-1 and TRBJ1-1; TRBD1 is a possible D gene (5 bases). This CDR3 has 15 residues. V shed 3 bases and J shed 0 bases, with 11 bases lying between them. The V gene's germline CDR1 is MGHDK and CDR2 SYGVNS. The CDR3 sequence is CASSDPGGMNTEAFF. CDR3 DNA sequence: TGTGCCAGCAGTGACCCCGGGGGGATGAACACTGAAGCTTTCTTT.

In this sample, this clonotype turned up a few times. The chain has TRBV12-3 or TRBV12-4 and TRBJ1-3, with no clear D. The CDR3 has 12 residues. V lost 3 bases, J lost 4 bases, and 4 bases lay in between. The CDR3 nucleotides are TGTGCCAGCAGTTTCGAGGGAAACACCATATATTTT. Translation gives CASSFEGNTIYF.

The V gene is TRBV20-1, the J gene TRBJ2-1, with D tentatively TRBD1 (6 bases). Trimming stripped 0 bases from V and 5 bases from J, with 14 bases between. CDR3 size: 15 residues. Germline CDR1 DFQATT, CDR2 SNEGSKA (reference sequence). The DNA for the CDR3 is TGCAGTGCTAGAGATACGCGCAGGGGTGACAATGAGCAGTTCTTC. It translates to CSARDTRRGDNEQFF.

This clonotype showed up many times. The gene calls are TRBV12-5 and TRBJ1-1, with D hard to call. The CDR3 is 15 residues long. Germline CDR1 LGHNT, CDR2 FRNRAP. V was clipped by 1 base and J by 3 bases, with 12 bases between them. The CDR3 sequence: CASGLANIGDTEAFF. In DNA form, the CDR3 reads TGTGCTAGTGGTTTGGCTAATATTGGGGACACTGAAGCTTTCTTT.

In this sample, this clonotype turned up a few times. Here the CDR3 reads CASSGAGATAYEQYF. Written as DNA, the CDR3 is TGTGCCAGCAGTGGAGCGGGGGCCACGGCCTACGAGCAGTACTTC. V usage is TRBV2 and J usage is TRBJ2-7; TRBD2 agrees at 8 bases. This CDR3 has 15 amino acids. Germline assignment: CDR1 SNHLY and CDR2 FYNNEI. Losses at the gene ends were 4 bases for V and 2 bases for J; bases not matched to a gene: 7.

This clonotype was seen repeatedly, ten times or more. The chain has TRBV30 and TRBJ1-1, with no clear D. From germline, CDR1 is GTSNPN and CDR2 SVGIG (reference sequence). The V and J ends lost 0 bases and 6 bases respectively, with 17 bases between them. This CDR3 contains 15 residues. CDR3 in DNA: TGTGCCTGGAGTGTAAGTGGCGGCTCGATCGCTGAAGCTTTCTTT. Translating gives CAWSVSGGSIAEAFF.